This passage covers 5 T cell receptor beta chains from one sample sequenced in a study of blood T cell repertoires in COVID-19. The protocol was immunoSEQ multiplex PCR, while the TCRdb copy is restricted to in-frame clones and leaves out a portion. The sample records approximately 65,000 clones, 88% being singletons. The sequenced sample was peripheral blood. All receptors derive from a human donor in a cohort sampled during active COVID-19.

The chain employs TRBV7-2 and TRBJ2-5, with D perhaps TRBD2 (6 bases). The CDR3 extends over 15 amino acids. In germline, CDR1 is SGHTA, CDR2 FQGNSA. V lost 4 bases and J 4 bases, leaving 16 bases between the germline ends. CDR3 bases: TGTGCCAGCAGCTGGACTACTCCTGGGCGAGAGACCCAGTACTTC. This sequence encodes CASSWTTPGRETQYF.

This clone was detected a few times. J is TRBJ1-4 and V is TRBV7-2; 10 bases align to TRBD1. Germline CDR1 is SGHTA and CDR2 is FQGNSA. The CDR3 is 14 residues long. V lost 5 bases to trimming and J lost 7 bases; unmatched junction nucleotides: 4. CDR3 loop: CASSTDRGAEKLFF. CDR3 bases: TGTGCCAGCAGCACGGACAGGGGGGCTGAAAAACTGTTTTTT.

This chain joins TRBV19 and TRBJ2-1; weak D call: TRBD1 (6 bases). The germline V gene has CDR1 LNHDA and CDR2 SQIVND (reference sequence). The CDR3 sequence is 13 residues long. Trimming pared 6 bases from V and 4 bases from J, leaving 10 bases between. The CDR3 nucleotides read TGTGCCAGTAGACCGACAGGTTACAATGAGCAGTTCTTC. Translation gives CASRPTGYNEQFF.

This chain connects TRBV18 to TRBJ2-5, with D uncertain. The germline V gene has CDR1 KGHSH and CDR2 LQKENI. V gave up 2 bases and J gave up 1 base, with 5 bases separating them. CDR3 length: 13 residues. The CDR3: CASSPVLQETQYF. CDR3 bases: TGTGCCAGCTCACCAGTTCTCCAAGAGACCCAGTACTTC.

The gene calls are TRBV30 and TRBJ2-1; 10 bases match TRBD1. V dropped 1 base and J dropped 0; count of bases not matched to a gene: 0. CDR1 and CDR2 (germline): GTSNPN, SVGIG (reference sequence). There are 15 residues in the CDR3. CDR3: CAWSGDRGSYNEQFF. The CDR3 coding sequence is TGTGCCTGGAGTGGGGACAGGGGCTCCTACAATGAGCAGTTCTTC. The variable domain in full, completed from reference TRBV30 and TRBJ2-1, reads SQTIHQWPATLVQPVGSPLSLECTVEGTSNPNLYWYRQAAGRGLQLLFYSVGIGQISSEVPQNLSASRPQDRQFILSSKKLLLSDSGFYLCAWSGDRGSYNEQFFGPGTRLTVL.